This is a list of T cell receptor beta chains from one sample in a study of beta chain features in type 1 diabetes. Sequencing used immunoSEQ multiplex PCR; TCRdb keeps in-frame clones, though not all of them. The sample shows some 640,000 clones, over 11% of them seen only once. Sequencing was performed on naive CD4+ T cells from blood. These receptors originate from a man aged 18 to 29 with type 1 diabetes. CDR3s include the opening cysteine and the closing phenylalanine or tryptophan. A D gene is named only where the DNA matches it firmly. Size values are once, few and many counts, or a class for expanded clones, and some rows have none.

cdr3_nt: TGTGCCAGTAGTGAGGTCCTCTATGGCTACACCTTC
cdr3_aa: CASSEVLYGYTF
j_call: TRBJ1-2
v_call: TRBV19
d_call: -
clone_size: -

cdr3_nt: TGTGCCAGCTCACCACCGTACGGGAGGGTATACGAGCAGTACTTC
cdr3_aa: CASSPPYGRVYEQYF
j_call: TRBJ2-7
v_call: TRBV18
d_call: TRBD2
clone_size: few

cdr3_nt: TGTGCCAGCAGCCCGACCTTTCTGTCGGGGGCCTACACAGATACGCAGTATTTT
cdr3_aa: CASSPTFLSGAYTDTQYF
j_call: TRBJ2-3
v_call: TRBV7-2
d_call: -
clone_size: -

cdr3_nt: TGTGCCTGGAGTCCCGCCGGCAGGATTGGAGATACGCAGTATTTT
cdr3_aa: CAWSPAGRIGDTQYF
j_call: TRBJ2-3
v_call: TRBV30
d_call: -
clone_size: -

cdr3_nt: TGTGCCAGCAGCGTATCTAGCGGCGCCTACAATGAGCAGTTCTTC
cdr3_aa: CASSVSSGAYNEQFF
j_call: TRBJ2-1
v_call: TRBV9
d_call: TRBD2
clone_size: few

cdr3_nt: TGTGCCAGCAGTCCCCCTGACAGGGCGAGTGAAGCTTTCTTT
cdr3_aa: CASSPPDRASEAFF
j_call: TRBJ1-1
v_call: TRBV7-2
d_call: TRBD1
clone_size: few

cdr3_nt: TGCAGCGTTGCAACCTTCAACAGGGGGCGTCGGGACGAGCAGTACTTC
cdr3_aa: CSVATFNRGRRDEQYF
j_call: TRBJ2-7
v_call: TRBV29-1
d_call: TRBD1
clone_size: -

cdr3_nt: TGCAGCGTTGATCTCGGAGAGGGCACAGATACGCAGTATTTT
cdr3_aa: CSVDLGEGTDTQYF
j_call: TRBJ2-3
v_call: TRBV29-1
d_call: -
clone_size: -

cdr3_nt: TGTGCCAGCAGCCAAGAAAGGTCAGGGGCCTCCTACGAGCAGTACTTC
cdr3_aa: CASSQERSGASYEQYF
j_call: TRBJ2-7
v_call: TRBV4-2
d_call: -
clone_size: few

cdr3_nt: TGTGCCTGGAGCCTCAGGGGCAGGGCCTCAGAGACCCAGTACTTC
cdr3_aa: CAWSLRGRASETQYF
j_call: TRBJ2-5
v_call: TRBV30
d_call: -
clone_size: -

cdr3_nt: TGTGCCAGCTCACCTTCCTCGCGCCCACCCGATGGCTACACCTTC
cdr3_aa: CASSPSSRPPDGYTF
j_call: TRBJ1-2
v_call: TRBV18
d_call: -
clone_size: few

cdr3_nt: TGTGCCAGCAGTTTATTAGGACAGGCCTATGGCTACACCTTC
cdr3_aa: CASSLLGQAYGYTF
j_call: TRBJ1-2
v_call: TRBV28
d_call: TRBD1
clone_size: -

cdr3_nt: TGTGCCAGCACCCCCGAGACCGTTTCCCAAGCCTTC
cdr3_aa: CASTPETVSQAF
j_call: TRBJ1-2
v_call: TRBV2
d_call: -
clone_size: few

cdr3_nt: TGTGCCAGCAGCGTAGCGGCGGGGGCTCCCTACGAGCAGTACTTC
cdr3_aa: CASSVAAGAPYEQYF
j_call: TRBJ2-7
v_call: TRBV9
d_call: -
clone_size: few

cdr3_nt: TGCGCCAGCAGCTTGGAGAACAGGGCCCGCGGGACCTTC
cdr3_aa: CASSLENRARGTF
j_call: TRBJ1-2
v_call: TRBV5-1
d_call: -
clone_size: few

cdr3_nt: TGTGCCAGCAACCCCAGGGGCACAGATACGCAGTATTTT
cdr3_aa: CASNPRGTDTQYF
j_call: TRBJ2-3
v_call: TRBV27
d_call: -
clone_size: -

cdr3_nt: TGCAGCGTTGGTGGCAGTTCAGAGGCCCAGTACTTC
cdr3_aa: CSVGGSSEAQYF
j_call: TRBJ2-5
v_call: TRBV29-1
d_call: -
clone_size: -

cdr3_nt: TGTGCCAGCAGCGTAGGTAGCGGGAGCTCCTACGAGCAGTACTTC
cdr3_aa: CASSVGSGSSYEQYF
j_call: TRBJ2-7
v_call: TRBV9
d_call: TRBD2
clone_size: -

cdr3_nt: TGTGCCAGCAGGCAGGTGCAGGGGGCCGGGGAGCTGTTTTTT
cdr3_aa: CASRQVQGAGELFF
j_call: TRBJ2-2
v_call: TRBV2
d_call: TRBD1
clone_size: few

cdr3_nt: TGTGCCAGCAGTCCCTTAAACTATGGCTACACCTTC
cdr3_aa: CASSPLNYGYTF
j_call: TRBJ1-2
v_call: TRBV28
d_call: -
clone_size: few

cdr3_nt: TGTGCCTGGAGCGTGGCCGGAGGTGCATATCAGCCCCAGCATTTT
cdr3_aa: CAWSVAGGAYQPQHF
j_call: TRBJ1-5
v_call: TRBV30
d_call: -
clone_size: few

cdr3_nt: TGTGCCAGCAGCTCCCACAGGGGGGACAATCAGCCCCAGCATTTT
cdr3_aa: CASSSHRGDNQPQHF
j_call: TRBJ1-5
v_call: TRBV5-8
d_call: TRBD1
clone_size: -

cdr3_nt: TGTGCCTGGAGCCCCCTATCAGCGGGAGGGCCTGAGCAGTACTTC
cdr3_aa: CAWSPLSAGGPEQYF
j_call: TRBJ2-7
v_call: TRBV30
d_call: TRBD2
clone_size: -

cdr3_nt: TGTGCCTGGACCTCCAACAGCTACAATGAGCAGTTCTTC
cdr3_aa: CAWTSNSYNEQFF
j_call: TRBJ2-1
v_call: TRBV30
d_call: -
clone_size: -

cdr3_nt: TGTGCCAGCAGTGGACAGGTCCACTACAATGAGCAGTTCTTC
cdr3_aa: CASSGQVHYNEQFF
j_call: TRBJ2-1
v_call: TRBV2
d_call: -
clone_size: -

cdr3_nt: TGTGCCAGCAGAGGATTAGATCAGCCCCAGCATTTT
cdr3_aa: CASRGLDQPQHF
j_call: TRBJ1-5
v_call: TRBV2
d_call: -
clone_size: few

cdr3_nt: TGTGCCAGCTCACTTGGGACAGGCACCTCCTACGAGCAGTACTTC
cdr3_aa: CASSLGTGTSYEQYF
j_call: TRBJ2-7
v_call: TRBV18
d_call: TRBD1
clone_size: -

cdr3_nt: TGTGCCAGCAGTTTGGGTGGGGTGCTAAACTATGGCTACACCTTC
cdr3_aa: CASSLGGVLNYGYTF
j_call: TRBJ1-2
v_call: TRBV28
d_call: -
clone_size: -

cdr3_nt: TGTGCCAGCAGTCCGTGGAACGAAGAGACCCAGTACTTC
cdr3_aa: CASSPWNEETQYF
j_call: TRBJ2-5
v_call: TRBV25-1
d_call: -
clone_size: -

cdr3_nt: TGTGCCAGCAGTGAGTGGGACAGGGCACTGGGAGAGACCCAGTACTTC
cdr3_aa: CASSEWDRALGETQYF
j_call: TRBJ2-5
v_call: TRBV2
d_call: TRBD1
clone_size: few

cdr3_nt: TGTGCCTGCGCCCAGGGTGCTGAAGCTTTCTTT
cdr3_aa: CACAQGAEAFF
j_call: TRBJ1-1
v_call: TRBV30
d_call: -
clone_size: -

cdr3_nt: TGTGCCAGCAGCCTAGGACAGTTGTATAATTCACCCCTCCACTTT
cdr3_aa: CASSLGQLYNSPLHF
j_call: TRBJ1-6
v_call: TRBV7-2
d_call: -
clone_size: few

cdr3_nt: TGCAGCGTTGGAGTAGACGAGCAGTACTTC
cdr3_aa: CSVGVDEQYF
j_call: TRBJ2-7
v_call: TRBV29-1
d_call: -
clone_size: few

cdr3_nt: TGTGCCAGCAGTTACTCGATGACCGGTACCTACGAGCAGTACTTC
cdr3_aa: CASSYSMTGTYEQYF
j_call: TRBJ2-7
v_call: TRBV6-6
d_call: -
clone_size: -

cdr3_nt: TGTGCCTGGAGTGTACTGAGGAAAGCGGGAGGAAACACCATATATTTT
cdr3_aa: CAWSVLRKAGGNTIYF
j_call: TRBJ1-3
v_call: TRBV30
d_call: -
clone_size: -

cdr3_nt: TGTGCCAGTAGTCCCACTAAAAGGCGGGTCTACGAGCAGTACTTC
cdr3_aa: CASSPTKRRVYEQYF
j_call: TRBJ2-7
v_call: TRBV19
d_call: -
clone_size: -

cdr3_nt: TGTGCCAGCAGCCTCCCCGGGGACAGCCCGAACACCGGGGAGCTGTTTTTT
cdr3_aa: CASSLPGDSPNTGELFF
j_call: TRBJ2-2
v_call: TRBV7-9
d_call: TRBD1
clone_size: -

cdr3_nt: TGCAGCGTTGGGACAGCTAATCAGCCCCAGCATTTT
cdr3_aa: CSVGTANQPQHF
j_call: TRBJ1-5
v_call: TRBV29-1
d_call: -
clone_size: -

cdr3_nt: TGTGCCAGCAGCGTAGACAGCGGGGGTCACTCCTACAATGAGCAGTTCTTC
cdr3_aa: CASSVDSGGHSYNEQFF
j_call: TRBJ2-1
v_call: TRBV9
d_call: TRBD2
clone_size: few

cdr3_nt: TGTGCCAGTAGTCGACAGGAAGGCTACACCTTC
cdr3_aa: CASSRQEGYTF
j_call: TRBJ1-2
v_call: TRBV19
d_call: -
clone_size: few

cdr3_nt: TGCAGTGCTAGAGGAAGTGTGGTGGGCACCTTC
cdr3_aa: CSARGSVVGTF
j_call: TRBJ1-2
v_call: TRBV20-1
d_call: -
clone_size: -

cdr3_nt: TGCGCCAGCAGCCTAGACAGTTCGACCACCGAGCAGTACTTC
cdr3_aa: CASSLDSSTTEQYF
j_call: TRBJ2-7
v_call: TRBV5-1
d_call: -
clone_size: -